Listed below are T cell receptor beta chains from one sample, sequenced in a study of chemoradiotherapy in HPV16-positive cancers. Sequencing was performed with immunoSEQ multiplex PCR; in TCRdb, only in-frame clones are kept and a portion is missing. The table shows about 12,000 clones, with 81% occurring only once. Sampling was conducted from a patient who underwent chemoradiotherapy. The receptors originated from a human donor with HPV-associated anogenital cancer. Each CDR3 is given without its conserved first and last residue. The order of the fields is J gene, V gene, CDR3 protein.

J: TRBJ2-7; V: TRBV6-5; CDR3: ASTPRDRAYEQY
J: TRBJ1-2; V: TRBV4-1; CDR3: ASSQGSGYGYT
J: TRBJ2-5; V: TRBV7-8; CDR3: ASSLSRGQETQY
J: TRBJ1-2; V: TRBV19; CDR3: ASSIRDRGRGYT
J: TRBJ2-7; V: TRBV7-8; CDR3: ASSFDRGPAYEQY
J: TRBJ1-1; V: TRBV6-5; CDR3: ASSYSGGGVTEAF
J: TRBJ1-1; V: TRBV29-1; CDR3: SGAGGLSTEAF
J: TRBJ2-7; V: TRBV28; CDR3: ASSPRSGQSSYEQY
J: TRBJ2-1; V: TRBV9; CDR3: ASSVRLAGGHEQF
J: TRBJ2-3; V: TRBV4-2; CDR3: ASSGTPPDTQY
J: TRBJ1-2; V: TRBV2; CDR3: ASSERGEGGYT
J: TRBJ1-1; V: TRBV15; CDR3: ATSLRSKSEAF
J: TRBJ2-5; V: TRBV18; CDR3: ASSPGGARETQY
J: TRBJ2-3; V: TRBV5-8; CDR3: ASSLGRDRNTDTQY
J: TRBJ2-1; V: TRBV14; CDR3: ASSQYNEQF
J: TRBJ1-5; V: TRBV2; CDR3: ASSPLGQPQH
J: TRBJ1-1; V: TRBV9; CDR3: ASSETGTENTEAF
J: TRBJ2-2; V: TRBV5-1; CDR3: ASNRHLAGNTGELF
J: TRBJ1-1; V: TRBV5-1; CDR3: ASSSGQGAAEAF
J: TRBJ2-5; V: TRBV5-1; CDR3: ASSIQQGTGETQY
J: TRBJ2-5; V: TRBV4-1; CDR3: ASSQFPAGGQETQY
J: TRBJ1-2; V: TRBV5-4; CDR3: ATLGQGEAFNYGYT
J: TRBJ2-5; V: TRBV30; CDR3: AWRGLETQY
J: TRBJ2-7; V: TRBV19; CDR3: ASSSTGRTLFLRQY
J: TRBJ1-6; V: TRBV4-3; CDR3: ASSQDVRNNSPLH
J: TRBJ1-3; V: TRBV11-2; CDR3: ASSLVLGRDID
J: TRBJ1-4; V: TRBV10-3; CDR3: AISERGGRGGNEKLF
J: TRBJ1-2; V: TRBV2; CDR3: ATKRADSYGYT
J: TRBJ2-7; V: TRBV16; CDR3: ASSHWTSGASTEQY
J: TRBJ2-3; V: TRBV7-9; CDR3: ASSLGAGGSPSTDTQY
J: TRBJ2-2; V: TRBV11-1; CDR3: ASSLGLAWGELF
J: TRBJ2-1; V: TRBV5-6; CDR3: ASSFLAGPYNEQF
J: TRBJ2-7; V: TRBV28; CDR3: ASSFQGVSSY
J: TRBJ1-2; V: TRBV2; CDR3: ASTQGNYGYT
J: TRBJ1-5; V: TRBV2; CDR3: ASSVNPYQPQH
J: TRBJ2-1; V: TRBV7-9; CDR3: ASTLDGLAGGPPYNEQF
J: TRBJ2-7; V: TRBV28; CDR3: ASSLLQGSYEQY
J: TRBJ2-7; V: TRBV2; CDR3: ASSREADYEQY
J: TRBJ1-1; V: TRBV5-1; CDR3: ASSLPFKGAGCEAF
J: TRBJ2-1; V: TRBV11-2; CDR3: ASSQARLAGGQVDEQF
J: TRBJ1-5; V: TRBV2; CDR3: ASSDVGGIQPQH
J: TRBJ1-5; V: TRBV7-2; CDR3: ASKLTAWSNQPQH
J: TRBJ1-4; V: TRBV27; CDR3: ASSTQAPAATDEKLF
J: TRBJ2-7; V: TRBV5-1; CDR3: ASSLSSPSSYEQY
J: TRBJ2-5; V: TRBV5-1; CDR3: ASTPGSRETQY
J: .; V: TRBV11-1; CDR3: ASSDRDRLNYEQY
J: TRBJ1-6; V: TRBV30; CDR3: AGITGVESPLH
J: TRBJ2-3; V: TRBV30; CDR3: AWSSGQISTDTQY
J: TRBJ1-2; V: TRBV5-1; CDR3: ASSFSGTGVGGYT
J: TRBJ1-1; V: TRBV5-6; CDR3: ASSLGLGSFEAF
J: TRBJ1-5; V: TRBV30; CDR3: AWVRAGNQPQH
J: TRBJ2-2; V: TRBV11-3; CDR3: ASSRAPDPQNTGELF
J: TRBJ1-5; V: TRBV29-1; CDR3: SVEETQGCVNQPQH
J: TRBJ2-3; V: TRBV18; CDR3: ASSREPGLAFN
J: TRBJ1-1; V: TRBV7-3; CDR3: ASSPSLNTEAF
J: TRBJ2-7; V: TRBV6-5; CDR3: ASHEGYEQY
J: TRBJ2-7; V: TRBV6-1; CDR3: ASSPLDRGISEQY
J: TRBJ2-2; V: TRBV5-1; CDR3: ASSPKLGAHTGELF